These 26 T cell receptor beta chains share one sample of origin, sequenced in a study of T-cell memory formation after mild COVID-19. Each CDR3 protein is one row after TCRdb ran MiXCR on the 5' RACE reads. The table lists around 370,000 distinct CDR3 sequences, roughly 21% of them singletons. Sequencing was carried out using PBMCs or a T cell subset sorted from them (not recorded which). Receptors originate from an adult woman who had mild COVID-19 (a few samples of this study predate the infection). Cell type and time point are not known.

This clonotype was recorded many times. The V call is TRBV12-3 or TRBV12-4, the J call TRBJ1-1; weak D call: TRBD1 (6 bases). The ends were cut back, 6 bases at V and 0 bases at J, with 11 bases in the middle. The CDR3 extends over 14 amino acids. The CDR3 DNA follows: TGTGCCAGCAGGGGGGGGCTTGTGAACACTGAAGCTTTCTTT. It yields the protein CASRGGLVNTEAFF.

This clonotype appeared a few times. The chain uses TRBV7-9 and TRBJ1-6, with TRBD1 matching over 10 bases. CDR3 length: 15 residues. The V gene's germline CDR1 is SEHNR and CDR2 FQNEAQ (reference sequence). Losses at the gene ends were 4 bases for V and 6 bases for J; bases not matched to a gene: 3. The CDR3 bases are TGTGCCAGCAGCTCGACAGGGGGCCGTAATTCACCCCTCCACTTT. Its translation is CASSSTGGRNSPLHF.

The CDR3 sequence: CASSVQGAFSYEQYF. DNA of the CDR3: TGTGCCAGCAGCGTACAGGGGGCTTTCTCCTACGAGCAGTACTTC. V gene TRBV9 combines with J gene TRBJ2-7; 8 bases match TRBD1. The CDR3 loop spans 15 amino acids. From germline, CDR1 is SGDLS and CDR2 YYNGEE. V lost 1 base and J lost 0; bases outside the gene matches: 3.

This clonotype was seen more than once but under ten times. This rearrangement joins TRBV12-3 or TRBV12-4 to TRBJ1-5; 9 bases are shared with TRBD1. The CDR3 spans 15 residues. The trim removed 5 bases at V and 0 bases at J, leaving 2 bases unmatched. CDR3 DNA sequence: TGTGCCAGCAGTGACAGGGGGTTTAGCAATCAGCCCCAGCATTTT. This encodes CASSDRGFSNQPQHF.

The chain is built from TRBV4-1 and TRBJ2-7; D may be TRBD2 (5 bases). Germline V gene sequence: CDR1 MGHRA, CDR2 YSYEKL. V was clipped by 1 base and J by 2 bases, with 12 bases between them. The CDR3 is made up of 15 amino acids. The CDR3 DNA reads TGCGCCAGCAGCCAAGGAGGGATCAGACCCTACGAGCAGTACTTC. Translated, it gives CASSQGGIRPYEQYF.

This clonotype was detected many times. The chain employs TRBV14 and TRBJ2-3; perhaps TRBD1 as D (5 bases). V was shortened by 3 bases and J by 4 bases, with 17 bases between the two germline ends. The CDR3 runs to 16 residues. Germline CDR1 SGHDN, CDR2 FVKESK. CDR3 region: CASSQQGWGLADTQYF. In nucleotides, the CDR3 is TGTGCCAGCAGCCAGCAGGGATGGGGTTTAGCAGATACGCAGTATTTT.

This clonotype was counted between two and nine times. The chain combines TRBV20-1 with TRBJ1-1; D gene unclear. CDR3 size: 14 residues. The V end was cut by 1 base, the J end by 1 base, with 10 bases between. Germline CDR1 and CDR2: DFQATT and SNEGSKA (reference sequence). The CDR3 protein is CSARALGSNTEAFF. The DNA for the CDR3 is TGCAGTGCTAGAGCCCTAGGGTCGAACACTGAAGCTTTCTTT.

This clonotype came up many times. This sequence joins TRBV24-1 and TRBJ2-1; 7 bases align to TRBD2. The V and J ends lost 3 bases and 9 bases, in that order; junction bases with no gene match: 7. From germline, CDR1 is KGHDR and CDR2 SFDVKD. The CDR3 is 14 amino acids. CDR3 residues: CATSDPAGVGEQFF. The CDR3 DNA reads TGTGCCACCAGTGATCCGGCGGGAGTCGGTGAGCAGTTCTTC.

This chain uses TRBV5-6 with TRBJ2-3, with a tentative D call TRBD1 (5 bases). The CDR3 covers 13 residues. Trimming stripped 0 bases from V and 7 bases from J, with 9 bases between. Looked up from germline, CDR1 is SGHDT and CDR2 is YYEEEE. The CDR3 DNA reads as TGTGCCAGCAGCTTGGCTCCAGGGAATACGCAGTATTTT. This codes for CASSLAPGNTQYF.

This clonotype has a handful of counts. The CDR3 sequence: CASTDAAGESTDTQYF. CDR3 sequence (DNA): TGTGCCAGCACCGACGCAGCGGGAGAAAGCACAGATACGCAGTATTTT. This sequence joins TRBV7-9 and TRBJ2-3, with 8 bases fitting TRBD2. V dropped 7 bases and J dropped 0; count of bases not matched to a gene: 9. CDR3 length equals 16 residues. CDR1 and CDR2 (germline): SEHNR, FQNEAQ (reference sequence).

This clonotype was picked up many times. The genes are TRBV5-1 and TRBJ2-5; D remains ambiguous. V lost 0 bases and J lost 5, with 5 bases in between. The CDR3 length is 12 residues. CDR1 is SGHRS, CDR2 YFSETQ, per germline. The CDR3 loop reads CASSLDGETQYF. CDR3 sequence (DNA): TGCGCCAGCAGCTTGGACGGGGAGACCCAGTACTTC.

At least ten counts were recorded for this clonotype. The chain is built from TRBV9 and TRBJ2-7; TRBD2 aligns across 9 bases. Germline V gives CDR1 SGDLS, CDR2 YYNGEE. Germline trimming cut 1 base from V and 0 bases from J; bases unmatched to any gene: 14. This CDR3 spans 19 amino acids. The CDR3 loop is CASSVRPDSGSGSSYEQYF. CDR3 DNA: TGTGCCAGCAGCGTAAGGCCAGATAGCGGGAGCGGTAGCTCCTACGAGCAGTACTTC.

This clonotype has a count of ten or more. CDR3 DNA sequence: TGTGCCACCAGTGACCCACGGGAATCCTACAATGAGCAGTTCTTC. This encodes CATSDPRESYNEQFF. The chain combines TRBV24-1 with TRBJ2-1, with a weak D call TRBD2 (5 bases). Trimming shortened V by 4 bases and J by 1 base, and 10 bases separated the two germline ends. Germline V gives CDR1 KGHDR, CDR2 SFDVKD. This CDR3 region has 15 residues.

This clonotype was counted only a few times. The chain recombines TRBV5-1 with TRBJ1-5, with 10 bases aligning to TRBD1. The V gene's germline CDR1 is SGHRS and CDR2 YFSETQ. With 4 bases clipped from V and 1 base from J, the junction kept 14 bases outside the gene matches. The CDR3 is 19 residues long. The CDR3 sequence is CASSPGAGTGDLSNQPQHF. CDR3 sequence (DNA): TGCGCCAGCAGCCCGGGAGCCGGGACAGGGGACCTCAGCAATCAGCCCCAGCATTTT. The full variable domain, rest sourced from reference TRBV5-1 and TRBJ1-5, is KAGVTQTPRYLIKTRGQQVTLSCSPISGHRSVSWYQQTPGQGLQFLFEYFSETQRNKGNFPGRFSGRQFSNSRSEMNVSTLELGDSALYLCASSPGAGTGDLSNQPQHFGDGTRLSIL.

V usage is TRBV9 and J usage is TRBJ2-1; TRBD2 is a possible D gene (5 bases). The germline V gene encodes CDR1 SGDLS and CDR2 YYNGEE. V was shortened by 7 bases and J by 6 bases, with 17 bases between the two germline ends. This CDR3 region has 14 residues. CDR3 loop: CASGLQGSANEQFF. The CDR3 coding sequence is TGTGCCAGCGGCCTCCAAGGGAGCGCCAATGAGCAGTTCTTC.

This clonotype showed up just a few times. The chain uses TRBV12-3 or TRBV12-4 and TRBJ2-1, with TRBD2 matching 11 bases. With V trimmed by 4 bases and J by 4 bases, 6 bases remained unmatched. This CDR3 region has 16 residues. The CDR3 protein is CASSWASGGPYNEQFF. The DNA of the CDR3 is TGTGCCAGCAGTTGGGCTAGCGGGGGGCCGTACAATGAGCAGTTCTTC.

The chain couples TRBV30 to TRBJ2-5, with a possible D match to TRBD2 (6 bases). V was shortened by 5 bases and J by 7 bases, with 17 bases between the two germline ends. The V gene's germline CDR1 is GTSNPN and CDR2 SVGIG (reference sequence). The CDR3 extends over 13 amino acids. The CDR3 DNA follows: TGTGCCTGGCACCCGGGACTCGGGGGGACCCAGTACTTC. Its protein product is CAWHPGLGGTQYF. Using reference TRBV30 and TRBJ2-5 for the parts outside the CDR3, the full variable domain is SQTIHQWPATLVQPVGSPLSLECTVEGTSNPNLYWYRQAAGRGLQLLFYSVGIGQISSEVPQNLSASRPQDRQFILSSKKLLLSDSGFYLCAWHPGLGGTQYFGPGTRLLVL.

The chain combines TRBV12-3 or TRBV12-4 with TRBJ1-2; D unresolved. V was pared by 5 bases and J by 3 bases, with 28 bases between. The CDR3 is 19 amino acids. Written as DNA, the CDR3 is TGTGCCAGCAGTCACTCGCTGGAATATAAGATGACGGCTGACTATGGCTACACCTTC. It codes for CASSHSLEYKMTADYGYTF.

This clonotype was observed a handful of times. The V gene is TRBV9, the J gene TRBJ2-3; D remains ambiguous. Trimming stripped 4 bases from V and 4 bases from J, with 13 bases between. The CDR3 has 14 residues. Germline CDR1 and CDR2: SGDLS and YYNGEE. The CDR3 coding sequence is TGTGCCAGCAGCCCCCCTCGGAATCCAGATACGCAGTATTTT. The encoded protein is CASSPPRNPDTQYF.

The table lists this clonotype with a few counts. This rearrangement joins TRBV10-3 to TRBJ2-7; TRBD2 is a possible D gene (6 bases). CDR3 size: 14 residues. Trimming pared 2 bases from V and 0 bases from J, leaving 8 bases between. From germline, CDR1 is ENHRY and CDR2 SYGVKD. CDR3 amino acids: CAISEEGGSYEQYF. The CDR3 DNA is TGTGCCATCAGTGAGGAGGGAGGCTCCTACGAGCAGTACTTC.

This clonotype was seen only a few times. This chain links TRBV4-3 with TRBJ2-3; the match to TRBD2 covers 7 bases. The trim removed 5 bases at V and 8 bases at J, leaving 16 bases unmatched. The CDR3 has 16 residues. From germline, CDR1 is LGHNA and CDR2 YSLEER. The CDR3 sequence: CASSYSSGGGLVTQYF. The CDR3 region has the DNA TGCGCCAGCAGCTACTCTAGCGGTGGAGGGCTCGTTACGCAGTATTTT.

The chain combines TRBV19 with TRBJ1-2; 8 bases map to TRBD1. With V trimmed by 8 bases and J by 4 bases, 9 bases remained unmatched. Germline CDR1 reads LNHDA; CDR2 reads SQIVND (reference sequence). The CDR3 loop spans 14 amino acids. The CDR3 DNA follows: TGTGCCAGTCATCCTCAGGGGGCTAGCTATGGCTACACCTTC. It yields the protein CASHPQGASYGYTF.

This clonotype showed up just once. CDR3 sequence reads: CATSDGVDTNTEAFF. The CDR3 DNA reads as TGTGCCACCAGTGATGGGGTCGATACGAACACTGAAGCTTTCTTT. The V call is TRBV24-1, the J call TRBJ1-1, with D uncertain. Germline CDR1 and CDR2: KGHDR and SFDVKD. V gave up 3 bases and J gave up 1 base, with 11 bases separating them. The CDR3 is 15 amino acids.

The chain recombines TRBV5-1 with TRBJ1-4; D is possibly TRBD1 (6 bases). The germline CDR1 and CDR2 sequences are SGHRS and YFSETQ. Trimming removed 2 bases from V and 10 bases from J, with 15 bases in between. The CDR3 spans 14 residues. CDR3 protein: CASSLTSRGGKLFF. The DNA of the CDR3 is TGCGCCAGCAGCTTAACATCACGAGGGGGAAAACTGTTTTTT.

This clonotype has ten or more counts. The rearrangement uses TRBV29-1 and TRBJ2-6, with D possibly matching TRBD2 (5 bases). CDR1 is SQVTM, CDR2 ANQGSEA, per germline. CDR3 length: 15 residues. CDR3: CSILDWKTGANVLTF. The DNA for the CDR3 is TGCAGTATCCTGGACTGGAAAACTGGGGCCAACGTCCTGACTTTC.

V and J are TRBV15 and TRBJ2-1; D uncertain. Germline CDR1 is LNHNV and CDR2 is YYDKDF (reference sequence). V gave up 9 bases and J gave up 0 bases, with 9 bases separating them. The CDR3 sequence is 13 residues long. The CDR3 DNA reads as TGTGCCACGGGCTGGAGCTCCTACAATGAGCAGTTCTTC. Translated, it gives CATGWSSYNEQFF.